A single sample is the source of the 10 T cell receptor beta chains below, sequenced in a study of blood T cell repertoires in COVID-19. Generated by immunoSEQ multiplex PCR, the TCRdb table keeps only in-frame clones and is missing some. The data show 200,000 to 300,000 clones, approximately 87% seen once. Input material: peripheral blood. These receptors all stem from a man in his 60s with acute or convalescent COVID-19.

The chain joins TRBV6-4 to TRBJ2-3; 7 bases fit TRBD2. The CDR3 sequence is 13 residues long. Germline-derived CDR1 and CDR2 are MRHNA and SNTAGT. Trimming removed 3 bases from V and 5 bases from J; junction bases left unmatched: 2. The DNA for the CDR3 is TGTGCCAGCAGTGAGCAGCGGGAAGATACGCAGTATTTT. Translated: CASSEQREDTQYF.

V usage is TRBV7-2 and J usage is TRBJ1-5, with D unresolved. V lost 3 bases to trimming and J lost 2 bases, with 11 bases between them. The V gene's germline CDR1 is SGHTA and CDR2 FQGNSA. The CDR3 runs to 15 residues. The CDR3 sequence is CASSLRAQRNQPQHF. The CDR3 DNA reads as TGTGCCAGCAGCTTGCGGGCACAGCGCAATCAGCCCCAGCATTTT.

This chain's CDR3 is CASSTRRRTSGDTDTQYF. The CDR3 coding sequence is TGCGCCAGCAGCACCAGGCGCCGGACTAGCGGAGACACAGATACGCAGTATTTT. The chain recombines TRBV5-1 with TRBJ2-3, with 10 bases fitting TRBD2. This CDR3 is built from 18 residues. V shed 4 bases, J shed 2 bases, and the junction held 13 bases outside the gene matches. Germline V gene sequence: CDR1 SGHRS, CDR2 YFSETQ. Using reference TRBV5-1 and TRBJ2-3 for the parts outside the CDR3, the full variable domain is KAGVTQTPRYLIKTRGQQVTLSCSPISGHRSVSWYQQTPGQGLQFLFEYFSETQRNKGNFPGRFSGRQFSNSRSEMNVSTLELGDSALYLCASSTRRRTSGDTDTQYFGPGTRLTVL.

Here the CDR3 DNA reads TGCACCAGCAGCCGCCAGCGTCTAACCTTATCGAATGAGCAGTTCTTC. It encodes CTSSRQRLTLSNEQFF. V usage is TRBV1 and J usage is TRBJ2-1; TRBD2 reflects the table's D call only, with no check against the DNA. TRBV1 is a known pseudogene. CDR3 size: 16 residues.

The chain couples TRBV7-3 to TRBJ2-2, with 10 nucleotides matching TRBD2. J gave up 5 bases and V 2 bases, and 2 bases lay outside the gene matches. The germline CDR1 and CDR2 sequences are SGHTA and FQGTGA. This CDR3 is 15 amino acids long. The CDR3 DNA reads as TGTGCCAGCAGCTTACAGGGACTAGCGACCGGGGAGCTGTTTTTT. Amino acids: CASSLQGLATGELFF.

The chain links TRBV5-4 to TRBJ2-7; D is perhaps TRBD1 (6 bases). Germline lookup yields CDR1 SGHNT and CDR2 YYREEE (reference sequence). CDR3 length equals 12 residues. Trimming cost V 4 bases and J 6 bases, with 11 bases left between them. The CDR3 spells CASSVQGREQYF. The CDR3 DNA is TGTGCCAGCAGCGTACAGGGTCGCGAGCAGTACTTC.

The genes are TRBV6-5 and TRBJ2-7, with TRBD1 identical over 7 bases. With V trimmed by 4 bases and J by 4 bases, 13 bases remained unmatched. The CDR3 extends over 16 amino acids. Germline CDR1 is MNHEY and CDR2 is SVGAGI. The CDR3 reads CASSSLDRAVLYEQYF. Here the CDR3 DNA reads TGTGCCAGCAGTTCCCTCGACAGGGCGGTCTTGTACGAGCAGTACTTC.

This chain uses TRBV12-3 or TRBV12-4 with TRBJ1-2; 7 bases map to TRBD1. V was pared by 5 bases and J by 4 bases, with 4 bases of the junction left unmatched. This CDR3 region has 13 residues. CDR3 residues: CASSPGTAYGYTF. CDR3 bases: TGTGCCAGCAGTCCCGGGACAGCCTATGGCTACACCTTC.

In DNA form, the CDR3 reads TGTGCCAGCACCATCGACGCGGGGACAGGGGAGACCCAGTACTTC. This codes for CASTIDAGTGETQYF. The V gene is TRBV7-8, the J gene TRBJ2-5, with 9 bases matching TRBD1. V was clipped by 7 bases and J by 5 bases; unmatched bases: 11. Germline-derived CDR1 and CDR2 are SGHVS and FQNEAQ. The CDR3 contains 15 residues. The whole variable domain, remainder taken from reference TRBV7-8 and TRBJ2-5, is GAGVSQSPRYKVAKRGQDVALRCDPISGHVSLFWYQQALGQGPEFLTYFQNEAQLDKSGLPSDRFFAERPEGSVSTLKIQRTQQEDSAVYLCASTIDAGTGETQYFGPGTRLLVL.

This clone was observed a single time. The chain uses TRBV28 and TRBJ1-3; tentative D call: TRBD1 (6 bases). Between the trimmed V and J ends, which lost 2 bases and 8 bases, there was a span of 13 bases. The germline CDR1 and CDR2 sequences are MDHEN and SYDVKM. This CDR3 region has 14 residues. CDR3 sequence (DNA): TGTGCCAGCAGTTTAGGGGACATATCCGACACCATATATTTT. It is translated as CASSLGDISDTIYF.